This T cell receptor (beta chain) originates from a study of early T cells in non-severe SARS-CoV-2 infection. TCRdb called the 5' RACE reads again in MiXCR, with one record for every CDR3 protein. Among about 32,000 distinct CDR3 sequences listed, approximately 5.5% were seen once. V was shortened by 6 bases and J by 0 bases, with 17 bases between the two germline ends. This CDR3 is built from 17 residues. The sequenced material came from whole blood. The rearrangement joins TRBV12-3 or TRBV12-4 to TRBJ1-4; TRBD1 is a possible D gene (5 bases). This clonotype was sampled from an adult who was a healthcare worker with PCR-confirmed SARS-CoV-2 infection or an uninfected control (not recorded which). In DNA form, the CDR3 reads TGTGCCAGCAGACCCGGGGAGGGGAGAGCAACTAATGAAAAACTGTTTTTT. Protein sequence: CASRPGEGRATNEKLFF.